What follows describes a single TCR beta chain. This sample was included in a study of blood T cell repertoires in COVID-19. The overall study: COVID-19 samples from acute and convalescent phases originated in the United States, Italy and Spain.

The V gene's germline CDR1 is MNHNS and CDR2 SASEGT. CDR3 size: 13 residues. With 1 base removed from V and 7 bases from J, the gap between germline ends came to 10 bases. Under the authors' procedure: Reference gene primer amplification gave nucleated cell count estimates. Method: immunoSEQ multiplex PCR; TCRdb's copy keeps in-frame clones and lacks some. V, J and clone size were drawn from that table, and D and trimming were deduced from the DNA. The sample has 190,000 or so clones, about 88% seen once; the top ten hold about 2.6%. J is TRBJ1-1 and V is TRBV6-1, with D possibly TRBD1 on 5 matching bases. The sample was peripheral blood. The clonotype comes from a man between 35 and 55 years old with active or convalescent COVID-19. CDR3 loop: CASSEEQADEAFF. In DNA, the CDR3 is TGTGCCAGCAGTGAAGAACAGGCCGATGAAGCTTTCTTT.